This T cell receptor beta chain was retrieved from a study of monozygotic twins with inflammatory bowel disease. Each donor supplied roughly 2.5 ml of blood. Per the germline V gene, CDR1 is DFQATT and CDR2 is SNEGSKA (reference sequence). This CDR3 spans 13 amino acids. Every TCR library drew on about 3,300 ng of total RNA. Molecular identifiers with 6-nucleotide sample barcodes were added during cDNA synthesis via template switching. TCRdb re-called the 5' RACE reads; every CDR3 protein appears as one record, without DNA. This table lists about 420,000 distinct CDR3 sequences. The sample taken for sequencing was blood. The V gene is TRBV20-1, the J gene TRBJ2-4. This clonotype originated in a human donor with ulcerative colitis or Crohn's disease, or a healthy co-twin of an affected twin (not recorded which). This CDR3 is CSARVLAKNIQYF.